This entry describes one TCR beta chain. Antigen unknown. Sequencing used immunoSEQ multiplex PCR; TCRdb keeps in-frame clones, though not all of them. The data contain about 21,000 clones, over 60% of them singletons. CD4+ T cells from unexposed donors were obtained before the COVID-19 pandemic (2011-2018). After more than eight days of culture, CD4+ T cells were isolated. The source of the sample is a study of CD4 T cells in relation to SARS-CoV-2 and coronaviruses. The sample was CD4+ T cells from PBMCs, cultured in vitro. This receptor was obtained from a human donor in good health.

The CDR3 DNA reads as TGTGCCAGCGGGGGGGGTGGGCAGCCCCAGCATTTT. Its protein product is CASGGGGQPQHF. The rearrangement uses TRBV6-5 and TRBJ1-5; a weak D match, TRBD1 (5 bases). V dropped 8 bases and J dropped 7 bases, with 12 bases sitting between them. CDR3 length: 12 amino acids. The germline gives CDR1 MNHEY, CDR2 SVGAGI.